Below, 28 T cell receptor beta chains from the same sample are listed, as sequenced in a study of neurological immune-mediated disorders. TCRdb passed the 5' RACE reads through MiXCR, listing each CDR3 protein once. In the table there are about 58,000 distinct CDR3 sequences, 3% to 4% of which are singletons. Sequencing input: PBMCs. The receptor set was obtained from a woman aged 55-75 years with multiple sclerosis.

In this sample, this clonotype turned up many times. This rearrangement joins TRBV20-1 to TRBJ1-1; the match to TRBD1 covers 8 bases. This CDR3 is 13 amino acids long. Losses at the gene ends were 4 bases for V and 6 bases for J; bases not matched to a gene: 7. Germline V gene lookup returns CDR1 DFQATT and CDR2 SNEGSKA (reference sequence). The CDR3 DNA reads as TGCAGTGCTACAGGGGGCGCCCGGGCTGAAGCTTTCTTT. Its protein product is CSATGGARAEAFF.

This clonotype appeared many times. The rearrangement joins TRBV4-1 to TRBJ1-2; a possible D gene is TRBD1 (6 bases). Germline V gene data show CDR1 as MGHRA and CDR2 as YSYEKL. V gave up 1 base and J gave up 6 bases, with 15 bases separating them. The CDR3 runs 15 residues. This chain's CDR3 is CASSQVHIGGHGYTF. The CDR3 nucleotides are TGCGCCAGCAGCCAAGTCCATATTGGGGGCCATGGCTACACCTTC.

This clonotype turned up a few times. V is TRBV7-8 and J is TRBJ2-1, with 7 bases matching TRBD1. This CDR3 has 17 amino acids. The ends lost 4 bases at V and 4 bases at J; junction bases unmatched: 13. Germline V CDR1 and CDR2: SGHVS, FQNEAQ. DNA for the CDR3: TGTGCCAGCAGCTCCAGAGGGCGCCAGGGGGATTACAATGAGCAGTTCTTC. Residues: CASSSRGRQGDYNEQFF.

This clonotype was recorded many times. The chain carries TRBV29-1 and TRBJ1-2, with D hard to call. There are 11 residues in the CDR3. The V end lost 4 bases, the J end lost 8 bases, and 11 bases lay between the germline ends. The germline V gene encodes CDR1 SQVTM and CDR2 ANQGSEA. CDR3 bases: TGCAGCGTTGCCGGGGATCAAGGCTACACCTTC. Protein product: CSVAGDQGYTF.

In its sample, this clonotype was seen many times. The V and J genes are TRBV5-1 and TRBJ2-3; 8 bases fit TRBD2. The germline V gene encodes CDR1 SGHRS and CDR2 YFSETQ. CDR3 size: 14 residues. The J segment lost 10 bases and the V segment lost 2 bases, leaving 9 bases of the junction unmatched. The CDR3 sequence: CASSFRRGADAQYF. The CDR3 nucleotides read TGCGCCAGCAGCTTCCGGCGGGGGGCCGATGCGCAGTATTTT.

This clonotype was found many times. The chain uses TRBV5-1 and TRBJ2-1; D perhaps matches TRBD2 (6 bases). Germline V CDR1 and CDR2: SGHRS, YFSETQ. The CDR3 extends over 13 amino acids. The germline V and J ends were trimmed by 0 bases and 6 bases, with 7 bases remaining between them. The CDR3 is CASSLAGVNEQFF. DNA for the CDR3: TGCGCCAGCAGCTTGGCGGGGGTCAATGAGCAGTTCTTC.

The sample holds many counts of this clonotype. V gene TRBV15 combines with J gene TRBJ2-3; no definite D call. Between the trimmed V and J ends, which lost 6 bases and 0 bases, there was a span of 10 bases. The CDR3 is 14 residues long. Germline lookup yields CDR1 LNHNV and CDR2 YYDKDF (reference sequence). The chain's CDR3 is CATRTLYSTDTQYF. The CDR3 nucleotides are TGTGCCACCAGGACATTGTATAGCACAGATACGCAGTATTTT.

This clonotype was seen repeatedly, ten times or more. V is TRBV11-2 and J is TRBJ2-7; D may be TRBD2 (6 bases). The CDR3 runs 12 residues. In germline, CDR1 is SGHAT, CDR2 FQNNGV. Trimming pared 3 bases from V and 4 bases from J, leaving 7 bases between. The CDR3 region has the DNA TGTGCCAGCAGCTTGGAGGGTTACGAGCAGTACTTC. It is translated as CASSLEGYEQYF.

This clonotype has at least ten counts. A single base separates this from a much larger clone, so it may be a read error. The V call is TRBV4-1, the J call TRBJ1-5; D not resolved. The germline V gene has CDR1 MGHRA and CDR2 YSYEKL. CDR3 length equals 15 residues. The CDR3 spells CASSPPSGSNQHQHF. The DNA for the CDR3 is TGCGCCAGCAGCCCTCCCTCGGGGAGCAATCAGCACCAGCATTTT.

Many counts were recorded for this clonotype. The CDR3 loop reads CASSPPRQGIAEAFF. CDR3 nucleotides: TGCGCCAGCAGCCCCCCTAGGCAGGGGATCGCTGAAGCTTTCTTT. The chain employs TRBV5-1 and TRBJ1-1, with D perhaps matching TRBD1 (6 bases). Germline CDR1 and CDR2: SGHRS and YFSETQ. This CDR3 contains 15 residues. V was shortened by 4 bases and J by 6 bases, with 19 bases between the two germline ends.

This clonotype was seen ten or more times. The rearrangement joins TRBV5-1 to TRBJ2-5, with a weak D call TRBD1 (6 bases). This CDR3 is built from 14 residues. The V and J ends lost 0 bases and 5 bases respectively, with 11 bases between them. Germline V lookup: CDR1 SGHRS, CDR2 YFSETQ. The CDR3, as DNA: TGCGCCAGCAGCTTGGGCCAGGGGCCTGAGACCCAGTACTTC. It yields the protein CASSLGQGPETQYF. Looking up the rest from reference TRBV5-1 and TRBJ2-5 gives the full variable domain: KAGVTQTPRYLIKTRGQQVTLSCSPISGHRSVSWYQQTPGQGLQFLFEYFSETQRNKGNFPGRFSGRQFSNSRSEMNVSTLELGDSALYLCASSLGQGPETQYFGPGTRLLVL.

This clonotype was seen repeatedly, ten times or more. The V and J genes are TRBV4-1 and TRBJ2-1; 8 nucleotides line up with TRBD2. With 2 bases clipped from V and 8 bases from J, the junction kept 11 bases outside the gene matches. Germline values: CDR1 MGHRA, CDR2 YSYEKL. The CDR3 length is 16 residues. The CDR3 region is CASSQILLAGGYEQFF. CDR3 coding DNA: TGCGCCAGCAGCCAAATTCTCCTAGCGGGTGGCTATGAGCAGTTCTTC.

This clonotype was counted at least ten times. The CDR3 nucleotides are TGTGCCACCGGAAGCTTAGGCGGGTTCGAGCAGTACTTC. Its protein product is CATGSLGGFEQYF. J is TRBJ2-7 and V is TRBV18, with D perhaps TRBD2 (5 bases). The CDR3 is made up of 13 amino acids. V gave up 10 bases and J gave up 6 bases, with 19 bases separating them. CDR1 and CDR2 (germline): KGHSH, LQKENI.

This clonotype was recorded at least ten times. The chain recombines TRBV9 with TRBJ2-7, with D perhaps matching TRBD1 (6 bases). Per the germline V gene, CDR1 is SGDLS and CDR2 is YYNGEE. The CDR3 is made up of 15 amino acids. With 1 base removed from V and 3 bases from J, the gap between germline ends came to 14 bases. CDR3 nucleotides: TGTGCCAGCAGCGTACTACCGGACAGTCACTACGAGCAGTACTTC. It is translated as CASSVLPDSHYEQYF.

In this sample, this clonotype turned up many times. The CDR3 nucleotides are TGTGCCAGCAGTTACGGTGCTGGGGGAGGAAAACTGTTTTTT. Its translation is CASSYGAGGGKLFF. This sequence joins TRBV6-5 and TRBJ1-4, with D perhaps TRBD1 (5 bases). V lost 2 bases to trimming and J lost 10 bases, with 14 bases between them. Germline assignment: CDR1 MNHEY and CDR2 SVGAGI. The CDR3 extends over 14 amino acids.

This clonotype was detected ten times or more. The chain employs TRBV3-1 and TRBJ1-2, with a weak D call TRBD1 (5 bases). The V gene's germline CDR1 is LGHDT and CDR2 YNNKEL (reference sequence). V lost 3 bases to trimming and J lost 3 bases, with 5 bases between them. This CDR3 spans 12 amino acids. CDR3 sequence reads: CASSQGDYGYTF. The CDR3 DNA is TGTGCCAGCAGCCAGGGGGACTATGGCTACACCTTC.

This chain joins TRBV19 and TRBJ2-3; possibly TRBD2 for D (6 bases). The ends were cut back, 6 bases at V and 3 bases at J, with 13 bases in the middle. Germline V gene data show CDR1 as LNHDA and CDR2 as SQIVND (reference sequence). This CDR3 comprises 14 residues. The CDR3 sequence is CASRVPRETDTQYF. The CDR3 DNA sequence: TGTGCCAGTAGGGTTCCCCGGGAGACAGATACGCAGTATTTT.

In its sample, this clonotype was seen many times. The chain carries TRBV5-1 and TRBJ2-7, with D possibly called TRBD1 or TRBD2 (5 bases each). CDR1 and CDR2 (germline): SGHRS, YFSETQ. V gave up 4 bases and J gave up 5 bases, with 16 bases separating them. The CDR3 has 14 amino acids. The DNA of the CDR3 is TGCGCCAGCAGCGTGGGTCGACAGAGGGACGAGCAGTACTTC. It yields the protein CASSVGRQRDEQYF. Full variable domain (remainder filled in from reference TRBV5-1 and TRBJ2-7): KAGVTQTPRYLIKTRGQQVTLSCSPISGHRSVSWYQQTPGQGLQFLFEYFSETQRNKGNFPGRFSGRQFSNSRSEMNVSTLELGDSALYLCASSVGRQRDEQYFGPGTRLTVT.

In its sample, this clonotype was seen many times. The rearrangement joins TRBV20-1 to TRBJ2-4; 9 nucleotides line up with TRBD1. The CDR3 consists of 19 residues. The junction had 15 bases not matched to a gene; V was cut back by 3 bases and J by 0 bases. Germline assignment: CDR1 DFQATT and CDR2 SNEGSKA (reference sequence). The chain's CDR3 is CSASPPGQGFLLAKNIQYF. The CDR3 DNA is TGCAGTGCTAGCCCCCCGGGACAGGGTTTCCTACTAGCCAAAAACATTCAGTACTTC.

The table lists this clonotype with many counts. The chain couples TRBV4-1 to TRBJ1-2; D remains ambiguous. Germline V CDR1 and CDR2: MGHRA, YSYEKL. This CDR3 region has 15 residues. V shed 3 bases and J shed 0 bases, with 11 bases lying between them. The CDR3 is CASSHYLVANYGYTF. The CDR3 DNA is TGCGCCAGCAGCCATTATCTGGTCGCTAACTATGGCTACACCTTC.

In its sample, this clonotype was seen many times. The J gene is TRBJ1-1, the V gene TRBV4-1; D unresolved. The CDR3 contains 14 residues. V was clipped by 3 bases and J by 0 bases, with 8 bases between them. CDR1 MGHRA and CDR2 YSYEKL come from the germline V gene. Written as DNA, the CDR3 is TGCGCCAGCAGCCAGCCGCTAATGAACACTGAAGCTTTCTTT. Its translation is CASSQPLMNTEAFF.

This clonotype has ten or more counts. The chain recombines TRBV7-3 with TRBJ2-5; D possibly corresponds to TRBD2 (6 bases). The CDR3 loop spans 15 amino acids. Germline assignment: CDR1 SGHTA and CDR2 FQGTGA. The germline V and J ends were trimmed by 5 bases and 0 bases, with 13 bases remaining between them. The CDR3 loop is CASSAAGTHQETQYF. CDR3 in DNA: TGTGCCAGCAGCGCGGCGGGGACGCACCAAGAGACCCAGTACTTC.

This clonotype was counted at least ten times. The chain has TRBV29-1 and TRBJ2-7; no firm D call. Per the germline V gene, CDR1 is SQVTM and CDR2 is ANQGSEA. The CDR3 sequence is 13 residues long. V lost 4 bases, J lost 0 bases, and 10 bases lay in between. The CDR3 DNA sequence: TGCAGCGTTGTCGGAATGTACTCCTACGAGCAGTACTTC. It yields the protein CSVVGMYSYEQYF.

The chain carries TRBV12-3 or TRBV12-4 and TRBJ1-1, with no clear D. V dropped 3 bases and J dropped 0 bases, with 17 bases sitting between them. This CDR3 has 17 residues. The CDR3 sequence is CASSFFTALGMNTEAFF. CDR3 nucleotide sequence: TGTGCCAGCAGTTTTTTTACAGCGCTGGGTATGAACACTGAAGCTTTCTTT.

In this sample, this clonotype turned up many times. J is TRBJ1-1 and V is TRBV20-1, with no clear D. The germline V gene has CDR1 DFQATT and CDR2 SNEGSKA (reference sequence). V was clipped by 0 bases and J by 0 bases, with 11 bases between them. The CDR3 has 15 residues. The CDR3 loop is CSARDRPLVNTEAFF. The CDR3 DNA follows: TGCAGTGCTAGAGACCGCCCACTAGTGAACACTGAAGCTTTCTTT.

The chain joins TRBV7-9 to TRBJ2-3; 8 bases are shared with TRBD1. Trimming at V came to 2 bases and at J to 3 bases, leaving 4 bases not matched to a gene. Germline V lookup: CDR1 SEHNR, CDR2 FQNEAQ (reference sequence). This CDR3 is built from 15 residues. CDR3 in amino acids: CASSLRTGRTDTQYF. CDR3 coding DNA: TGTGCCAGCAGCTTACGGACAGGGAGAACAGATACGCAGTATTTT.

This clonotype was detected many times. The chain is built from TRBV15 and TRBJ2-5, with D perhaps given as TRBD1 or TRBD2 (5 bases each). From germline, CDR1 is LNHNV and CDR2 YYDKDF (reference sequence). This CDR3 spans 14 amino acids. With 0 bases removed from V and 5 bases from J, the gap between germline ends came to 10 bases. DNA of the CDR3: TGTGCCACCAGCAGAGAGGGGACCTGGGAGACCCAGTACTTC. This translates into CATSREGTWETQYF.

This clonotype came up many times. The chain combines TRBV20-1 with TRBJ2-5; D ambiguous. V was shortened by 3 bases and J by 2 bases, with 13 bases between the two germline ends. CDR3 size: 14 residues. In germline, CDR1 is DFQATT, CDR2 SNEGSKA (reference sequence). CDR3 loop: CSARAGSAQETQYF. The CDR3 bases are TGCAGTGCTAGGGCCGGGTCGGCTCAAGAGACCCAGTACTTC.